The 29 T cell receptor beta chains listed next were all sequenced from one sample in a study of blood T cell repertoires in COVID-19. Libraries were prepared by immunoSEQ multiplex PCR; TCRdb keeps only in-frame clonotypes and omits some of them. The table shows about 200,000 clones, with about four fifths occurring only once. The sample consisted of PBMCs or T cells enriched from blood (not recorded which). The origin of the receptors is a woman younger than 45 who had been exposed to COVID-19.

This chain uses TRBV15 with TRBJ1-3; D may be TRBD1 (6 bases). The CDR3 is 19 residues long. Germline-derived CDR1 and CDR2 are LNHNV and YYDKDF (reference sequence). V was shortened by 5 bases and J by 4 bases, with 27 bases between the two germline ends. CDR3 nucleotide sequence: TGTGCCACCAGCTTTCATCCTCTAGGGGGGGGAAAGGAGGGAAACACCATATATTTT. Its protein product is CATSFHPLGGGKEGNTIYF.

The chain uses TRBV10-2 and TRBJ1-6; D remains unclear. CDR1 and CDR2 (germline): WSHSY, SAAADI. This CDR3 region has 11 residues. Trimming removed 3 bases from V and 13 bases from J, with 7 bases in between. The CDR3 region is CASSDPRPLHF. The CDR3 DNA reads TGCGCCAGCAGTGACCCCCGGCCCCTCCACTTT.

The chain joins TRBV19 to TRBJ1-1, with D unclear. Trimming took off 7 bases at V and 1 base at J, with 16 bases between the two ends. CDR3 size: 15 residues. Germline V lookup: CDR1 LNHDA, CDR2 SQIVND (reference sequence). The CDR3 DNA reads TGTGCCAGTATTCCTATAGGACTGAAGAACACTGAAGCTTTCTTT. Encoded protein: CASIPIGLKNTEAFF.

This chain links TRBV6-5 with TRBJ1-5; no reliable D call. This CDR3 has 15 amino acids. Between the trimmed V and J ends, which lost 6 bases and 1 base, there was a span of 13 bases. The germline V gene encodes CDR1 MNHEY and CDR2 SVGAGI. In DNA form, the CDR3 reads TGTGCCAGCAGCCGGGATTTTGAAAGCAATCAGCCCCAGCATTTT. It specifies CASSRDFESNQPQHF.

Turning to this clone: This sample includes further DNA sequences coding for the same CDR3. The chain joins TRBV6-5 to TRBJ2-7; TRBD1 matches at 7 bases. V shed 0 bases and J 3 bases; nucleotides not matched to a gene: 2. The germline V gene encodes CDR1 MNHEY and CDR2 SVGAGI. The CDR3 is made up of 14 amino acids. CDR3: CASSYSTGVYEQYF. CDR3 in DNA: TGTGCCAGCAGTTACTCAACAGGGGTCTACGAGCAGTACTTC.

The V call is TRBV5-4, the J call TRBJ2-6, with 7 bases that match TRBD2. The CDR3 extends over 19 amino acids. V gave up 4 bases and J gave up 0 bases; unmatched junction bases: 13. CDR1 is SGHNT and CDR2 is YYREEE in the germline V gene (reference sequence). DNA for the CDR3: TGTGCCAGCAGCCTCGTGGGGGGAGGGAGGGACTCTGGGGCCAACGTCCTGACTTTC. It yields the protein CASSLVGGGRDSGANVLTF.

The rearrangement joins TRBV10-3 to TRBJ1-2, with TRBD1 matching over 9 bases. Looked up from germline, CDR1 is ENHRY and CDR2 is SYGVKD. This CDR3 is 16 amino acids long. Losses at the gene ends were 0 bases for V and 6 bases for J; bases not matched to a gene: 8. CDR3 in amino acids: CAISESPTGGSNGYTF. In DNA, the CDR3 is TGTGCCATCAGTGAGTCACCCACAGGGGGCTCTAATGGCTACACCTTC.

The J gene is TRBJ1-1, the V gene TRBV19, with a weak D call TRBD1 (5 bases). Germline-derived CDR1 and CDR2 are LNHDA and SQIVND (reference sequence). V lost 6 bases, J lost 1 base, and 12 bases lay in between. CDR3 length equals 14 residues. This CDR3 is CASRTTGENTEAFF. The CDR3, as DNA: TGTGCCAGTAGGACAACAGGAGAGAACACTGAAGCTTTCTTT.

The J gene is TRBJ2-1, the V gene TRBV11-2; 10 bases align to TRBD1. Germline CDR1 SGHAT, CDR2 FQNNGV. V lost 5 bases, J lost 7 bases, and 14 bases stayed unmatched. The CDR3 totals 17 residues. CDR3 bases: TGTGCCAGCAGCCGACCCGGTCCCCGACAGGGGGCGAATGAGCAGTTCTTC. Encoded protein: CASSRPGPRQGANEQFF.

This clone was seen just once. The rearrangement links TRBV12-5 to TRBJ1-4; 8 bases are shared with TRBD1. The CDR3 has 15 amino acids. Germline CDR1 and CDR2: LGHNT and FRNRAP. The V segment lost 1 base and the J segment 7 bases; nucleotides outside the gene matches: 5. The CDR3 region has the DNA TGTGCTAGTGGTTTGGGACAGGGGTATACTGAAAAACTGTTTTTT. It encodes CASGLGQGYTEKLFF.

The chain carries TRBV5-4 and TRBJ2-5; perhaps TRBD1 as D (5 bases). The CDR3 is 15 residues long. Trimming left V 0 bases short and J 1 base short, with 10 bases between. Germline values: CDR1 SGHNT, CDR2 YYREEE (reference sequence). The CDR3, as DNA: TGTGCCAGCAGCTTGGAAGGGGTCCCCCAAGAGACCCAGTACTTC. This encodes CASSLEGVPQETQYF. The full variable domain, with the rest looked up from reference TRBV5-4 and TRBJ2-5, is ETGVTQSPTHLIKTRGQQVTLRCSSQSGHNTVSWYQQALGQGPQFIFQYYREEENGRGNFPPRFSGLQFPNYSSELNVNALELDDSALYLCASSLEGVPQETQYFGPGTRLLVL.

The CDR3 DNA reads TGTGCCAGCAGCTTTCCTAGCGGGGTAACACCCACAGATACGCAGTATTTT. It is translated as CASSFPSGVTPTDTQYF. This chain links TRBV7-2 with TRBJ2-3; TRBD2 matches at 9 bases. J lost 2 bases, V lost 3 bases, and 9 bases had no gene match. Germline V lookup: CDR1 SGHTA, CDR2 FQGNSA. This CDR3 has 17 amino acids.

The rearrangement uses TRBV10-3 and TRBJ1-3, with D tentatively TRBD1 (5 bases). The CDR3 extends over 15 amino acids. From germline, CDR1 is ENHRY and CDR2 SYGVKD. Trimming removed 5 bases at V and 0 bases at J, with 11 bases between. This chain's CDR3 is CAISITGLSGNTIYF. The CDR3 nucleotides are TGTGCCATCAGTATAACGGGACTCTCTGGAAACACCATATATTTT.

The chain recombines TRBV9 with TRBJ1-6; D is unresolved. V was clipped by 4 bases and J by 7 bases, with 15 bases between them. Germline loops: CDR1 SGDLS, CDR2 YYNGEE. The CDR3 totals 15 residues. The CDR3 region is CASSSVDGENSPLHF. CDR3 sequence (DNA): TGTGCCAGCAGCTCCGTCGACGGAGAGAATTCACCCCTCCACTTT.

The count of this clone is one. V usage is TRBV19 and J usage is TRBJ1-2; the match to TRBD1 covers 10 bases. The CDR3 extends over 14 amino acids. Germline trimming cut 6 bases from V and 2 bases from J; bases unmatched to any gene: 3. From germline, CDR1 is LNHDA and CDR2 SQIVND (reference sequence). Written as DNA, the CDR3 is TGTGCCAGTAGAACGGGACAGGGGAACTATGGCTACACCTTC. This encodes CASRTGQGNYGYTF. The full variable domain, its missing parts supplied by reference TRBV19 and TRBJ1-2, is DGGITQSPKYLFRKEGQNVTLSCEQNLNHDAMYWYRQDPGQGLRLIYYSQIVNDFQKGDIAEGYSVSREKKESFPLTVTSAQKNPTAFYLCASRTGQGNYGYTFGSGTRLTVV.

The chain carries TRBV6-5 and TRBJ1-6; D gene unclear. Germline V gene data show CDR1 as MNHEY and CDR2 as SVGAGI. This CDR3 region has 13 residues. The V end was cut by 0 bases, the J end by 7 bases, with 4 bases between. The CDR3 DNA reads as TGTGCCAGCAGTTACTCGAGGAATTCACCCCTCCACTTT. Amino acid sequence: CASSYSRNSPLHF.

This chain connects TRBV6-2 or TRBV6-3 to TRBJ1-4, with a tentative D call TRBD1 (5 bases). Per germline, CDR1 MNHEY and CDR2 SVGEGT. CDR3 length: 15 amino acids. The V end was cut by 0 bases, the J end by 7 bases, with 12 bases between. CDR3 amino acids: CASSYSGRGGEKLFF. DNA of the CDR3: TGTGCCAGCAGTTACTCGGGAAGGGGTGGTGAAAAACTGTTTTTT.

V is TRBV3-1 (or the pseudogene TRBV3-2) and J is TRBJ2-2; TRBD1 aligns across 8 bases. V shed 8 bases, J shed 0 bases, and the junction held 11 bases outside the gene matches. This CDR3 is built from 17 residues. Germline V lookup: CDR1 LGHDT, CDR2 YNNKEL (reference sequence). CDR3 protein: CASGTDRGLTNTGELFF. The CDR3 DNA reads TGTGCCAGCGGGACCGACAGGGGCCTTACGAACACCGGGGAGCTGTTTTTT.

J is TRBJ1-5 and V is TRBV5-6; 7 bases match TRBD1. The CDR3 runs 18 residues. Germline V gene sequence: CDR1 SGHDT, CDR2 YYEEEE. Unmatched junction bases numbered 12, after V lost 1 base and J lost 2 bases. This chain's CDR3 is CASSLTIQGLVGNQPQHF. The CDR3, as DNA: TGTGCCAGCAGCTTGACGATACAGGGGCTTGTTGGCAATCAGCCCCAGCATTTT. Full variable domain (remainder filled in from reference TRBV5-6 and TRBJ1-5): DAGVTQSPTHLIKTRGQQVTLRCSPKSGHDTVSWYQQALGQGPQFIFQYYEEEERQRGNFPDRFSGHQFPNYSSELNVNALLLGDSALYLCASSLTIQGLVGNQPQHFGDGTRLSIL.

In this sample, this clone turned up a few times. The chain has TRBV5-4 and TRBJ2-7, with TRBD2 as a possible D gene (6 bases). This CDR3 spans 16 amino acids. Trimming took 4 bases from V and 5 from J, leaving 22 bases between them. The V gene's germline CDR1 is SGHNT and CDR2 YYREEE (reference sequence). CDR3 DNA sequence: TGTGCCAGCAGCCCCGACGTTCGGGGACTCATGGACGAGCAGTACTTC. Translation gives CASSPDVRGLMDEQYF. The full variable domain, rest sourced from reference TRBV5-4 and TRBJ2-7, is ETGVTQSPTHLIKTRGQQVTLRCSSQSGHNTVSWYQQALGQGPQFIFQYYREEENGRGNFPPRFSGLQFPNYSSELNVNALELDDSALYLCASSPDVRGLMDEQYFGPGTRLTVT.

The chain couples TRBV6-5 to TRBJ2-7, with D uncertain. In germline, CDR1 is MNHEY, CDR2 SVGAGI. Trimming left V 2 bases short and J 0 bases short, with 14 bases between. The CDR3 spans 16 residues. The DNA of the CDR3 is TGTGCCAGCAGTTACCACCGCGGCCTGAGCTCCTACGAGCAGTACTTC. Translated, it gives CASSYHRGLSSYEQYF.

The chain is built from TRBV7-2 and TRBJ1-2; TRBD1 is a possible D gene (5 bases). Germline CDR1 and CDR2: SGHTA and FQGNSA. The V gene lost 1 base and the J gene lost 4 bases, with 16 bases spanning the gap. The CDR3 runs 16 residues. The CDR3 DNA is TGTGCCAGCAGCTTAGGGGGGGGTGCGTCCTTCTATGGCTACACCTTC. Its translation: CASSLGGGASFYGYTF.

This chain connects TRBV4-1 to TRBJ1-2; 7 bases match TRBD1. Germline V gene sequence: CDR1 MGHRA, CDR2 YSYEKL. Losses at the gene ends were 0 bases for V and 8 bases for J; bases not matched to a gene: 6. The CDR3 is 14 amino acids. CDR3: CASSQDRGTRGYTF. CDR3 DNA sequence: TGCGCCAGCAGCCAAGACAGGGGGACGAGAGGCTACACCTTC.

The chain has TRBV19 and TRBJ1-1; TRBD1 is a possible D gene (6 bases). The CDR3 spans 14 residues. The V and J ends lost 2 bases and 3 bases respectively, with 10 bases between them. Germline CDR1 and CDR2: LNHDA and SQIVND (reference sequence). The CDR3 DNA reads TGTGCCAGTAGTATATACAGGGCTGACACTGAAGCTTTCTTT. Translation gives CASSIYRADTEAFF.

V usage is TRBV20-1 and J usage is TRBJ1-1; 7 positions agree with TRBD1. This CDR3 contains 11 residues. Germline V gene lookup returns CDR1 DFQATT and CDR2 SNEGSKA (reference sequence). The V segment lost 6 bases and the J segment 10 bases; nucleotides outside the gene matches: 8. CDR3 coding DNA: TGCAGTGCACGAAGACAGGGAGGAGCTTTCTTT. This encodes CSARRQGGAFF.

The chain employs TRBV6-5 and TRBJ1-2; D gene unclear. The germline V and J ends were trimmed by 4 bases and 5 bases, with 5 bases remaining between them. Germline CDR1 is MNHEY and CDR2 is SVGAGI. This CDR3 region has 11 residues. CDR3 nucleotide sequence: TGTGCCAGCAGTTGGAGGTATGGCTACACCTTC. Translated, it gives CASSWRYGYTF.

The chain recombines TRBV2 with TRBJ1-1, with TRBD1 as a possible D gene (6 bases). The V and J ends lost 8 bases and 6 bases respectively, with 16 bases between them. Germline V lookup: CDR1 SNHLY, CDR2 FYNNEI. The CDR3 sequence is 13 residues long. CDR3 sequence reads: CASGRGRDAEAFF. CDR3 sequence (DNA): TGTGCCAGCGGGCGGGGGCGCGATGCTGAAGCTTTCTTT.

The chain recombines TRBV30 with TRBJ1-2; D gene uncertain. Trimming took off 3 bases at V and 8 bases at J, with 16 bases between the two ends. The germline V gene encodes CDR1 GTSNPN and CDR2 SVGIG (reference sequence). The CDR3 has 13 amino acids. CDR3 sequence (DNA): TGTGCCTGGAGGTTGGATCCGAGAGGCGGCTACACCTTC. It yields the protein CAWRLDPRGGYTF.

This chain joins TRBV15 and TRBJ2-7, with 8 bases lining up with TRBD1. CDR1 is LNHNV and CDR2 is YYDKDF in the germline V gene (reference sequence). This CDR3 has 17 amino acids. J gave up 1 base and V 0 bases, and 8 bases lay outside the gene matches. CDR3 DNA: TGTGCCACCAGCAGAGATTCCGGACAGGGCCCTTCCTACGAGCAGTACTTC. Translation gives CATSRDSGQGPSYEQYF.